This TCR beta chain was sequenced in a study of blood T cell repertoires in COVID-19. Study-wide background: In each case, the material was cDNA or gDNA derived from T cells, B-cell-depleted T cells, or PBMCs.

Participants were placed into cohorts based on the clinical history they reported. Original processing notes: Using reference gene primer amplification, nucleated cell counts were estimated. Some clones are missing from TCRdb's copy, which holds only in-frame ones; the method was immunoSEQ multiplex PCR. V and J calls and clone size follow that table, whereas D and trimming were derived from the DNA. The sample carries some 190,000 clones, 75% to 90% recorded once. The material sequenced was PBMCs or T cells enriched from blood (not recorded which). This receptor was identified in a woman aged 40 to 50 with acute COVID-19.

CDR3: CASSLVFSAADNEQFF. CDR3 DNA sequence: TGTGCCAGCAGCTTAGTATTTTCGGCGGCCGACAATGAGCAGTTCTTC. The gene calls are TRBV11-3 and TRBJ2-1, with unresolved D. The CDR3 extends over 16 amino acids. Germline CDR1 is SGHNT and CDR2 is YENEEA. With 1 base removed from V and 5 bases from J, the gap between germline ends came to 15 bases.